This TCR beta chain was sequenced for a study of metastatic and nonmetastatic thyroid tumors (dated by TCRdb to about 2020). For the wider study: Repertoires were compared across peripheral blood and tumor or nodule tissue samples from malignant and benign thyroid patients. The study at large found these results: In both blood and tumor samples, TCR beta diversity was reported to be significantly higher in malignant tumors than in benign nodules.

Before undergoing thyroid surgery, none of the patients had been given any kind of treatment. Using T-cell receptor beta sequencing, the study looked back at clinical samples from patients collected from about 2011 to 2018. From cysteine to phenylalanine, the CDR3 is 14 amino acids long. Only CDR3 DNA remains: 42 bases, in frame from the first base. V is pruned by 3 bases and J by 2 bases, leaving 4 bases of the junction without a gene match. The table lists this clone with many counts. Its antigen has not been determined. Base-call qualities are not available, and no considerably larger clone is one nucleotide away. The library was generated by PCR. Data came from an Illumina HiSeq 4000. High-throughput sequencing was used to profile the TCR beta-chain CDR3 region of each patient. Turning to the authors' computational methods: A classifier to discriminate distant-metastatic papillary thyroid cancer patients was built from CDR3 differences across clinicopathological groups. The Shannon index was used to measure repertoire diversity, and the Morisita-Horn index was used to measure how similar tumor and blood repertoires were. The public reads were reprocessed in TCRdb via fastp at Q25 and MiXCR, keeping in-frame beta chains. The V and J calls were determined by TCRdb, not by the authors. The sample has approximately 30,000 clones on record, 15% of them singletons. The leading ten clones occupy about 15% of the sample.

This clonotype originated in a male donor with papillary thyroid cancer or a benign thyroid nodule (not recorded which). Some clones in this sample may be carry-over from other donors' samples. The sample consisted of blood. The V and J segments used are TRBV12-3 or TRBV12-4 and TRBJ2-7; 7 middle bases align to TRBD2. The nucleotide sequence reads TGTGCCAGCAGTTTTGAGCGGGGACCCTACGAGCAGTACTTC. This codes for CASSFERGPYEQYF.